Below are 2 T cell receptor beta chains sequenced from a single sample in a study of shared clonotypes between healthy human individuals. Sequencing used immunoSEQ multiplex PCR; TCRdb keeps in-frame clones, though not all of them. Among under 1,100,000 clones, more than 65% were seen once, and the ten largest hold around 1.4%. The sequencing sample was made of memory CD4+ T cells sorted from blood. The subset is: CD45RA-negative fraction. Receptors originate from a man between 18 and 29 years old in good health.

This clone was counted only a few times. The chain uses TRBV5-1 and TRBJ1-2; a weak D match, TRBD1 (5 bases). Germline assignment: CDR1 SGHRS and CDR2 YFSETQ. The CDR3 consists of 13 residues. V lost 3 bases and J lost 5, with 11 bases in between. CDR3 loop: CASSWDRGYGYTF. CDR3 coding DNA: TGCGCCAGCAGCTGGGACCGGGGGTATGGCTACACCTTC.

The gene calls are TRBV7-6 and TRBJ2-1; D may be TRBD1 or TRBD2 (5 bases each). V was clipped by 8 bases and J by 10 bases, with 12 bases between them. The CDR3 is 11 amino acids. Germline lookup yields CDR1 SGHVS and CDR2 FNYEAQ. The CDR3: CASGNRREQFF. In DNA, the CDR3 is TGTGCCAGCGGTAACAGGAGGGAGCAGTTCTTC.